A selection of T cell receptor beta chains follows, all from one sample in a study of control samples from healthy donors and cancer patients. Produced via immunoSEQ multiplex PCR; TCRdb's table is partial and in-frame only. The data show 120,000 or so clones, over 80% seen once. The source material was PBMCs. Source of these receptors: a man aged 80 or over with head and neck cancer. CDR3s include the opening cysteine and the closing phenylalanine or tryptophan. Size is stated for part of the rows, as once, few or many counts, or as a class when the clone is expanded.

v_gene	j_gene	abundance	len	CDR3aa
TRBV6-1	TRBJ1-5	.	13	CASSEGFVQPQHF
TRBV7-9	TRBJ1-1	.	14	CASSLRSGGRGAFF
TRBV19	TRBJ2-1	.	15	CASSILRAIYNEQFF
TRBV6-1	TRBJ1-6	once	17	CASSEDSRDRPYSPLHF
TRBV30	TRBJ1-6	.	13	CAWHSSYNSPLHF
TRBV11-2	TRBJ1-5	.	14	CASSQEGQGSPQHF
TRBV30	TRBJ2-7	.	12	CAWTKPGNEQYF
TRBV29-1	TRBJ2-3	.	15	CSVKIAGGRTDTQYF
TRBV11-2	TRBJ1-2	.	15	CASSRTPTVNYGYTF
TRBV6-5	TRBJ1-5	.	15	CASSYSEGAGQPQHF
TRBV30	TRBJ1-2	.	14	CAWTQRDRYYGYTF
TRBV9	TRBJ2-1	.	15	CASSVAGGSHNEQFF
TRBV6-1	TRBJ1-2	.	14	CASSEDGRQGDYTF
TRBV19	TRBJ1-5	.	16	CASSIGAGQSGQPQHF
TRBV15	TRBJ2-7	.	16	CATSRRLAGGPDEQYF
TRBV5-1	TRBJ1-1	few	14	CASSFVSPGTEAFF
TRBV15	TRBJ1-2	.	15	CATSRDLDRVGGYTF
TRBV5-6	TRBJ1-2	.	13	CASSLAGIYGYTF
TRBV10-1	TRBJ2-3	.	16	CASRDRSTTVPSEQYF
TRBV5-1	TRBJ1-2	.	14	CASSPRGLDYGYTF
TRBV10-3	TRBJ2-7	.	14	CAISESSRSYEQYF
TRBV19	TRBJ1-4	.	14	CASSPTGGGEKLFF
TRBV10-2	TRBJ1-1	.	14	CASSGLAWNTEAFF
TRBV6-2/TRBV6-3	TRBJ2-1	.	13	CASSYVGSYEQFF
TRBV6-5	TRBJ2-4	.	14	CASSYRGAKNIQYF
TRBV3-1/TRBV3-2	TRBJ2-3	.	15	CASSPRDGSTDTQYF
TRBV7-9	TRBJ1-2	.	13	CASRVGAGGTYTF
TRBV9	TRBJ2-3	.	15	CASSVLSSVGDTQYF
TRBV10-1	TRBJ1-2	.	14	CASRPPDILYGYTF
TRBV18	TRBJ1-6	.	17	CASSPWPESSYNSPLHF
TRBV28	TRBJ2-5	.	14	CASSPQGARETQYF
TRBV5-4	TRBJ2-5	.	12	CASSVGQETQYF
TRBV6-6	TRBJ2-5	.	13	CASSLDGERTQYF
TRBV5-4	TRBJ2-3	.	13	CASSLEGADTQYF
TRBV5-4	TRBJ1-1	once	13	CASSSTVNTEAFF
TRBV24-1	TRBJ2-3	.	13	CATSDSTADTQYF
TRBV7-8	TRBJ2-5	.	12	CASSLLQETQYF
TRBV6-5	TRBJ2-1	.	14	CASSYTGGEIEQFF
TRBV6-5	TRBJ1-2	few	14	CASSPRVRGYGYTF
TRBV9	TRBJ1-4	.	14	CASSEGQGTEKLFF
TRBV25-1	TRBJ1-3	.	16	CASSESPAGAGNTIYF
TRBV12-5	TRBJ2-3	.	16	CASGRGRTGSTDTQYF
TRBV29-1	TRBJ2-3	once	15	CSVVRAGDWTDTQYF
TRBV6-1	TRBJ1-1	.	15	CASRRQGGGNTEAFF
TRBV5-1	TRBJ1-5	.	13	CASSPGNNQPQHF
TRBV5-1	TRBJ1-2	few	14	CASSPPGQIYGYTF
TRBV5-1	TRBJ2-7	.	15	CASSPGGEFTYEQYF
TRBV6-2/TRBV6-3	TRBJ2-5	.	17	CASSYGASGHYQETQYF
TRBV20-1	TRBJ2-7	.	12	CSAGGTAYEQYF
TRBV19	TRBJ2-1	.	15	CASSIVAGAGNEQFF
TRBV6-5	TRBJ1-1	.	12	CASSPMNTEAFF
TRBV25-1	TRBJ1-3	.	13	CASTGGPGNTIYF
TRBV19	TRBJ2-1	.	12	CASSYTYNEQFF